The next 28 T cell receptor beta chains were all read from a single sample in a study of OX40 agonist ivuxolimab in advanced cancers. Repertoires were generated with immunoSEQ multiplex PCR, while TCRdb's copy carries only in-frame clones and drops some. Of about 50,000 clones listed, nearly 85% are singletons. Sequencing used CD4+ or CD8+ T cells sorted from blood, obtained in a trial of the OX40 agonist ivuxolimab. These receptors all come from an adult with an advanced solid tumor such as melanoma, head and neck, liver or kidney cancer.

There are a few counts of this clone. The genes are TRBV4-1 and TRBJ1-5; maybe TRBD1 (5 bases). CDR1 and CDR2 (germline): MGHRA, YSYEKL. The CDR3 has 15 amino acids. V shed 2 bases and J shed 5 bases, with 13 bases lying between them. The CDR3 loop reads CASSQRPGDHQPQHF. CDR3 nucleotide sequence: TGCGCCAGCAGCCAACGGCCGGGGGACCATCAGCCCCAGCATTTT.

This clone was recorded a few times. V gene TRBV5-1 combines with J gene TRBJ1-5, with D uncertain. CDR1 and CDR2 from the germline V gene are SGHRS and YFSETQ. CDR3 length: 15 residues. V lost 4 bases to trimming and J lost 4 bases, with 15 bases between them. CDR3 amino acids: CASSQLSGENQPQHF. The CDR3 bases are TGCGCCAGCAGCCAACTGTCGGGAGAGAATCAGCCCCAGCATTTT.

A note on this clone: Distinct nucleotide sequences in the sample also encode this CDR3. The V gene is TRBV5-4, the J gene TRBJ2-3; no definite D call. The CDR3 runs to 13 residues. V shed 5 bases and J shed 0 bases, with 7 bases lying between them. Per germline, CDR1 SGHNT and CDR2 YYREEE (reference sequence). The CDR3 loop is CASSPTSTDTQYF. In DNA, the CDR3 is TGTGCCAGCAGTCCCACGAGCACAGATACGCAGTATTTT.

The gene calls are TRBV27 and TRBJ2-7, with 10 positions matching TRBD1. CDR1 MNHEY and CDR2 SMNVEV come from the germline V gene (reference sequence). There are 14 residues in the CDR3. After removal of 6 bases from V and 5 bases from J, the junction contained 7 bases not matched to a gene. The CDR3 DNA follows: TGTGCCAGCAGCCGCGACAGGGGGCGGAACGAGCAGTACTTC. Translated: CASSRDRGRNEQYF.

The chain is built from TRBV10-1 and TRBJ2-7, with 7 bases lining up with TRBD1. This CDR3 is 13 amino acids long. Germline V CDR1 and CDR2: WNHNN, SYGVQD (reference sequence). J gave up 2 bases and V 7 bases, and 5 bases lay outside the gene matches. CDR3 loop: CASTPTGTYEQYF. The CDR3 coding sequence is TGCGCCAGCACTCCGACAGGGACCTACGAGCAGTACTTC.

The chain uses TRBV5-4 and TRBJ2-5; tentative D call: TRBD2 (5 bases). This CDR3 region has 14 residues. Trimming pared 4 bases from V and 11 bases from J, leaving 21 bases between. The germline CDR1 and CDR2 sequences are SGHNT and YYREEE (reference sequence). The DNA for the CDR3 is TGTGCCAGCAGCGCCTCCGGGATTAACCCTGAGCAGTACTTC. Encoded protein: CASSASGINPEQYF. Full variable domain (rest looked up from reference TRBV5-4 and TRBJ2-5): ETGVTQSPTHLIKTRGQQVTLRCSSQSGHNTVSWYQQALGQGPQFIFQYYREEENGRGNFPPRFSGLQFPNYSSELNVNALELDDSALYLCASSASGINPEQYFGPGTRLLVL.

With respect to this clone: One junction end does not reproduce the germline sequence, and a read error may be involved. The chain uses TRBV6-4 and TRBJ1-1, with D possibly matching TRBD1 (5 bases). The germline V gene has CDR1 MRHNA and CDR2 SNTAGT. The CDR3 is made up of 13 amino acids. CDR3 bases: TGTACCAGCAGTCGTACAGGGAACACTGAAGCTTTCTTT. As protein: CTSSRTGNTEAFF.

This clone was seen only once. This chain uses TRBV6-5 with TRBJ1-4, with a weak D call TRBD1 (5 bases). The CDR3 runs 16 residues. Germline V lookup: CDR1 MNHEY, CDR2 SVGAGI. Trimming removed 2 bases from V and 8 bases from J, with 18 bases in between. CDR3 sequence: CASSYARGPGAEKLFF. CDR3 in DNA: TGTGCCAGCAGTTACGCTAGGGGCCCTGGAGCCGAAAAACTGTTTTTT.

The CDR3 DNA sequence: TGTGCCAGTGGGCCGGGTACTAGTAGCACAGATACGCAGTATTTT. Amino acid sequence: CASGPGTSSTDTQYF. The chain has TRBV19 and TRBJ2-3, with D possibly TRBD2 on 5 matching bases. Between the trimmed V and J ends, which lost 8 bases and 0 bases, there was a span of 15 bases. The germline V gene has CDR1 LNHDA and CDR2 SQIVND (reference sequence). The CDR3 length is 15 residues.

This clone occurred once. The chain links TRBV5-4 to TRBJ2-5; 7 bases are a match to TRBD2. V dropped 1 base and J dropped 7; count of bases not matched to a gene: 7. The CDR3 contains 14 residues. Germline CDR1 reads SGHNT; CDR2 reads YYREEE (reference sequence). CDR3 sequence (DNA): TGTGCCAGCAGCTTGCGGGCGGGGGAAGGGACCCAGTACTTC. This encodes CASSLRAGEGTQYF. Filled out from reference TRBV5-4 and TRBJ2-5, the complete variable domain reads ETGVTQSPTHLIKTRGQQVTLRCSSQSGHNTVSWYQQALGQGPQFIFQYYREEENGRGNFPPRFSGLQFPNYSSELNVNALELDDSALYLCASSLRAGEGTQYFGPGTRLLVL.

V is TRBV28 and J is TRBJ2-7, with 8 bases aligning to TRBD1. This CDR3 spans 14 amino acids. CDR1 MDHEN and CDR2 SYDVKM come from the germline V gene. V trimming: 8 bases; J trimming: 2 bases; junction bases outside the gene matches: 8. CDR3 nucleotide sequence: TGTGCCAGCGGTCAGGGGACAGGCCCCTACGAGCAGTACTTC. Its protein product is CASGQGTGPYEQYF.

The chain is built from TRBV19 and TRBJ1-2, with D possibly matching TRBD1 (6 bases). The CDR3 length is 15 residues. Germline V lookup: CDR1 LNHDA, CDR2 SQIVND (reference sequence). V was cut by 3 bases and J by 3 bases, with 14 bases left in between. CDR3 residues: CASSMVGARDYGYTF. The CDR3 nucleotides read TGTGCCAGTAGTATGGTGGGGGCGCGTGACTATGGCTACACCTTC.

J is TRBJ1-1 and V is TRBV19; D unclear. Germline-derived CDR1 and CDR2 are LNHDA and SQIVND (reference sequence). This CDR3 comprises 13 residues. The V end lost 3 bases, the J end lost 8 bases, and 13 bases lay between the germline ends. In DNA, the CDR3 is TGTGCCAGTAGTATCCAAGGCAGACTAGAAGCTTTCTTT. Translated, it gives CASSIQGRLEAFF. The complete variable domain, with remaining parts taken from reference TRBV19 and TRBJ1-1, reads DGGITQSPKYLFRKEGQNVTLSCEQNLNHDAMYWYRQDPGQGLRLIYYSQIVNDFQKGDIAEGYSVSREKKESFPLTVTSAQKNPTAFYLCASSIQGRLEAFFGQGTRLTVV.

This clone was counted a single time. The chain links TRBV5-6 to TRBJ2-5, with D possibly TRBD2 on 5 matching bases. V dropped 0 bases and J dropped 5 bases, with 17 bases sitting between them. Germline lookup yields CDR1 SGHDT and CDR2 YYEEEE. The CDR3 is made up of 16 amino acids. DNA for the CDR3: TGTGCCAGCAGCTTGGGGGTTAGCGTCCAATTGGAGACCCAGTACTTC. This sequence encodes CASSLGVSVQLETQYF.

This chain links TRBV6-6 with TRBJ2-6; D is unclear. CDR3 length: 13 amino acids. Trimming took off 10 bases at V and 1 base at J, with 8 bases between the two ends. Germline V gene sequence: CDR1 MNHNY, CDR2 SVGAGI (reference sequence). The CDR3 sequence: CATQESGANVLTF. CDR3 nucleotide sequence: TGTGCCACCCAGGAGTCTGGGGCCAACGTCCTGACTTTC.

The CDR3 sequence: CASSLGQDRPPSYGYTF. DNA of the CDR3: TGTGCCAGCAGCCTTGGACAGGACAGGCCCCCGTCCTATGGCTACACCTTC. The V call is TRBV25-1, the J call TRBJ1-2, with 7 bases aligning to TRBD1. CDR3 length: 17 residues. V trimming: 6 bases; J trimming: 4 bases; junction bases outside the gene matches: 17. Germline CDR1 MGHDK, CDR2 SYGVNS.

A single count supports this clone. V and J are TRBV28 and TRBJ2-7; 9 bases are a match to TRBD2. CDR1 and CDR2 (germline): MDHEN, SYDVKM. The CDR3 length is 15 residues. J gave up 2 bases and V 6 bases, and 8 bases lay outside the gene matches. CDR3 bases: TGTGCCAGCAGAGCCGCGGGGGGGTCTACCTACGAGCAGTACTTC. Amino acid sequence: CASRAAGGSTYEQYF.

The genes are TRBV19 and TRBJ1-6; D ambiguous. CDR3 length: 12 amino acids. V shed 5 bases and J shed 10 bases, with 9 bases lying between them. The germline gives CDR1 LNHDA, CDR2 SQIVND (reference sequence). CDR3 DNA: TGTGCCAGTAGTGCCCCCTACTCACCCCTCCACTTT. It codes for CASSAPYSPLHF.

V is TRBV29-1 and J is TRBJ2-1, with a tentative D call TRBD2 (7 bases). Trimming stripped 2 bases from V and 3 bases from J, with 17 bases between. The CDR3 sequence is 16 residues long. Germline loops: CDR1 SQVTM, CDR2 ANQGSEA. For the CDR3, the DNA is TGCAGCGTTGAAAAGAAAGGGGGGGCAGTCTACAATGAGCAGTTCTTC. This gives the protein CSVEKKGGAVYNEQFF.

This clone was detected once. This rearrangement joins TRBV18 to TRBJ1-5; TRBD1 aligns across 7 bases. The CDR3 consists of 14 residues. The V gene's germline CDR1 is KGHSH and CDR2 LQKENI. The junction had 5 bases not matched to a gene; V was cut back by 1 base and J by 8 bases. CDR3 residues: CASSPRDRGEPQHF. CDR3 in DNA: TGTGCCAGCTCACCACGGGACAGAGGGGAGCCCCAGCATTTT.

This clone was counted once. The rearrangement links TRBV7-2 to TRBJ1-2; the match to TRBD1 covers 10 bases. This CDR3 is 16 amino acids long. J was trimmed by 1 base and V by 0 bases; bases with no gene match: 2. Germline V gene data show CDR1 as SGHTA and CDR2 as FQGNSA. Written as DNA, the CDR3 is TGTGCCAGCAGCTTAGCGGGGACAGGGGTTAACTATGGCTACACCTTC. Translating it yields CASSLAGTGVNYGYTF.

The V gene is TRBV6-1, the J gene TRBJ1-1; 9 bases map to TRBD1. Germline lookup yields CDR1 MNHNS and CDR2 SASEGT. This CDR3 region has 15 residues. The junction had 7 bases not matched to a gene; V was cut back by 1 base and J by 7 bases. The chain's CDR3 is CASSEVSGQGNEAFF. The CDR3 coding sequence is TGTGCCAGCAGTGAAGTGTCGGGACAGGGTAATGAAGCTTTCTTT.

V gene TRBV28 combines with J gene TRBJ2-1; 11 bases line up with TRBD2. Germline V gene data show CDR1 as MDHEN and CDR2 as SYDVKM. CDR3 length equals 14 residues. V gave up 5 bases and J gave up 8 bases; unmatched junction bases: 5. For the CDR3, the DNA is TGTGCCAGCAGTCGTAGCGGGGGGGTCGATGAGCAGTTCTTC. Encoded protein: CASSRSGGVDEQFF.

The chain has TRBV5-4 and TRBJ1-1; tentative D call: TRBD1 (5 bases). Trimming shortened V by 6 bases and J by 3 bases, and 18 bases separated the two germline ends. This CDR3 spans 15 amino acids. The germline CDR1 and CDR2 sequences are SGHNT and YYREEE (reference sequence). The chain's CDR3 is CASTLFDSLYTEAFF. The DNA for the CDR3 is TGTGCCAGCACCCTTTTCGACAGCTTGTACACTGAAGCTTTCTTT.

This sequence joins TRBV18 and TRBJ1-3; a weak D match, TRBD1 (6 bases). The CDR3 runs to 17 residues. The germline CDR1 and CDR2 sequences are KGHSH and LQKENI. V gave up 3 bases and J gave up 0 bases, with 15 bases separating them. CDR3 residues: CASSPPPTGDSGNTIYF. CDR3 nucleotides: TGTGCCAGCTCACCTCCACCGACAGGTGACTCTGGAAACACCATATATTTT.

The V and J genes are TRBV9 and TRBJ1-1; 9 bases match TRBD1. The germline CDR1 and CDR2 sequences are SGDLS and YYNGEE. The V gene end was trimmed by 0 bases and the J gene end by 6 bases; junction bases not matched to a gene: 12. CDR3 length: 17 amino acids. Written as DNA, the CDR3 is TGTGCCAGCAGCGTAGGGCATACGGGACAGGGAAGTTCTGAAGCTTTCTTT. Amino acid sequence: CASSVGHTGQGSSEAFF.

This clone has only one observation. This chain links TRBV19 with TRBJ1-1; D may be TRBD1 (6 bases). The CDR3 totals 12 residues. The germline V and J ends were trimmed by 5 bases and 7 bases, with 11 bases remaining between them. The germline V gene encodes CDR1 LNHDA and CDR2 SQIVND (reference sequence). CDR3 region: CASSSQGFEAFF. DNA for the CDR3: TGTGCCAGTAGTTCACAGGGCTTTGAAGCTTTCTTT.

The chain carries TRBV11-3 and TRBJ2-7; no definite D call. V was cut by 1 base and J by 6 bases, with 10 bases left in between. The CDR3 has 13 amino acids. From germline, CDR1 is SGHNT and CDR2 YENEEA. The CDR3 loop reads CASSLGVRREQYF. DNA for the CDR3: TGTGCCAGCAGCTTAGGTGTCAGACGCGAGCAGTACTTC.